This T cell receptor (beta chain) was observed in a study of post-analysis software for immune sequencing data. Overall study context: Included courses were relapsing-remitting and secondary progressive multiple sclerosis; progressive-relapsing multiple sclerosis was also included. Overall study findings and caveats: Those with multiple sclerosis, the patient group, showed significantly lower normalized Chao1 diversity than controls. Controls had lower frequencies than patients of five or six TRBV segments, which included TRBV5-6, TRBV5-1 and TRBV20-1.

Every TCR beta cDNA library bore unique molecular identifiers. TCRdb itself ran the PCR reads through MiXCR, one entry per CDR3 protein. Of 450,000 to 700,000 distinct CDR3 sequences in the sample, about 40% were seen once. The CDR3 contains 16 residues. V lost 4 bases and J lost 6; bases outside the gene matches: 12. Germline CDR1 is MGHRA and CDR2 is YSYEKL. About this clonotype itself: Its antigen is not identified.

This clonotype was obtained from a girl aged 5 to 17 with multiple sclerosis. The V and J genes are TRBV4-1 and TRBJ1-2; TRBD1 matches 9 bases. The specimen was blood. CDR3: CASSPGTGFFGDGYTF. The CDR3 nucleotides read TGCGCCAGCAGCCCCGGGACAGGGTTCTTCGGGGATGGCTACACCTTC.